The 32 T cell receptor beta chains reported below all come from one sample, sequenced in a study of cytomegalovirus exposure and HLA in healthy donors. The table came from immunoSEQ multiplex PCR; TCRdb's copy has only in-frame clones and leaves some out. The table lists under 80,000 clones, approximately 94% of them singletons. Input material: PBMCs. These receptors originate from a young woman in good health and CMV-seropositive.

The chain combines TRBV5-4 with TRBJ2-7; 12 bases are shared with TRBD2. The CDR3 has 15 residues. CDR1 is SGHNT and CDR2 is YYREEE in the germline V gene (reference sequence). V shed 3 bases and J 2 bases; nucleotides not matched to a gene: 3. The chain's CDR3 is CASSSGLAGPYEQYF. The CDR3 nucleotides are TGTGCCAGCAGCTCCGGACTAGCGGGGCCCTACGAGCAGTACTTC. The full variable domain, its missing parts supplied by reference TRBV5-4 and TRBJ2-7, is ETGVTQSPTHLIKTRGQQVTLRCSSQSGHNTVSWYQQALGQGPQFIFQYYREEENGRGNFPPRFSGLQFPNYSSELNVNALELDDSALYLCASSSGLAGPYEQYFGPGTRLTVT.

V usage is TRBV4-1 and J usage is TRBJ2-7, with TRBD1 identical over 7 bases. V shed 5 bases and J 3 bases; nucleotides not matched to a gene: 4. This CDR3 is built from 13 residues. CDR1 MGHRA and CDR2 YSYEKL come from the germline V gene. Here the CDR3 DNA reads TGCGCCAGCAGCTGGGGACAGAGCTACGAGCAGTACTTC. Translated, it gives CASSWGQSYEQYF.

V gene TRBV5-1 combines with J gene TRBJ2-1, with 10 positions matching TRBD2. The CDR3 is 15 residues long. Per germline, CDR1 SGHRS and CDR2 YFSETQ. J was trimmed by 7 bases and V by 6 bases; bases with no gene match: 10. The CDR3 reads CASTLAGAQGNEQFF. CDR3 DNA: TGCGCCAGCACGCTAGCGGGAGCCCAGGGGAATGAGCAGTTCTTC.

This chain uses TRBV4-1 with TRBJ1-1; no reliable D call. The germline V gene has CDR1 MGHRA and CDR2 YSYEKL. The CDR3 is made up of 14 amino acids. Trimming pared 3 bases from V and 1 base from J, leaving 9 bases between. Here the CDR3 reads CASSHGPKNTEAFF. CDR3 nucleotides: TGCGCCAGCAGCCATGGCCCCAAGAACACTGAAGCTTTCTTT.

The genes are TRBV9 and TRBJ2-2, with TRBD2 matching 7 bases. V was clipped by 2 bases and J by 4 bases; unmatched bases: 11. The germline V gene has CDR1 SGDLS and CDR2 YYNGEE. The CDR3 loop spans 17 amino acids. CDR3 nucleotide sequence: TGTGCCAGCAGCGTGGGAATGGGAGGGGAGTCCACCGGGGAGCTGTTTTTT. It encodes CASSVGMGGESTGELFF. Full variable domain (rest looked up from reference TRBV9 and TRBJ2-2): DSGVTQTPKHLITATGQRVTLRCSPRSGDLSVYWYQQSLDQGLQFLIQYYNGEERAKGNILERFSAQQFPDLHSELNLSSLELGDSALYFCASSVGMGGESTGELFFGEGSRLTVL.

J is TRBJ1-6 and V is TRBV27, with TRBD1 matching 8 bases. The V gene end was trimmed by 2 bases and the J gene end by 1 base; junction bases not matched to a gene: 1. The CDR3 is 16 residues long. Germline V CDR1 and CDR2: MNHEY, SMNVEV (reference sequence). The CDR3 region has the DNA TGTGCCAGCAGTTTAGACAGGGGATCCTATAATTCACCCCTCCACTTT. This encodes CASSLDRGSYNSPLHF.

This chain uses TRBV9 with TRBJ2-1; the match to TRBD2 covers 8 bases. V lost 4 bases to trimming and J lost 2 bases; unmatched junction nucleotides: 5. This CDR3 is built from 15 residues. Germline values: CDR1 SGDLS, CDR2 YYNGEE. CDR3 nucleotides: TGTGCCAGCAGCCCGTCGGGACTAGCCTACAATGAGCAGTTCTTC. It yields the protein CASSPSGLAYNEQFF.

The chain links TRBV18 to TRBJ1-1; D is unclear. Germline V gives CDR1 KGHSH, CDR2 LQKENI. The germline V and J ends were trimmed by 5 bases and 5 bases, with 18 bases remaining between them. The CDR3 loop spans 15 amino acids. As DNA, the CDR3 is TGTGCCAGCTCAGCGCTCCCTCGGGCGGGAACTGAAGCTTTCTTT. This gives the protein CASSALPRAGTEAFF.

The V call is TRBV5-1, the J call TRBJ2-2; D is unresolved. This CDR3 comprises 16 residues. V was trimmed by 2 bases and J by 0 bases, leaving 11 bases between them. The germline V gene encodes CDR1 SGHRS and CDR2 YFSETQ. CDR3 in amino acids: CASSFLGHPNTGELFF. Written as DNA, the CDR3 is TGCGCCAGCAGCTTTTTGGGCCATCCGAACACCGGGGAGCTGTTTTTT.

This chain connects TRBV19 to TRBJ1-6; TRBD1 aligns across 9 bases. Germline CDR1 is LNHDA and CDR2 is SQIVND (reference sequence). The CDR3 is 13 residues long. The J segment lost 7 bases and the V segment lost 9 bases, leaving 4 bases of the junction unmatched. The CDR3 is CASRGTGNSPLHF. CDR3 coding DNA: TGTGCCAGCCGTGGGACAGGGAATTCACCCCTCCACTTT.

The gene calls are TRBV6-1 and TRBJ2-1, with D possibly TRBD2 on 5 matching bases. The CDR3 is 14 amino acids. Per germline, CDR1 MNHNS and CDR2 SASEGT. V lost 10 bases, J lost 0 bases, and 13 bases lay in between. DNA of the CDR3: TGTGCCATCATCGGGGAAAGCTCCTACAATGAGCAGTTCTTC. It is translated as CAIIGESSYNEQFF.

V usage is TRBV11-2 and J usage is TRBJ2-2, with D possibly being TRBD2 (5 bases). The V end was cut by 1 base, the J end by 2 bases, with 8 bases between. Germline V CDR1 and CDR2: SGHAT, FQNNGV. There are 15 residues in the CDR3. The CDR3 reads CASSLGRHNTGELFF. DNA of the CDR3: TGTGCCAGCAGCTTAGGGAGGCATAACACCGGGGAGCTGTTTTTT.

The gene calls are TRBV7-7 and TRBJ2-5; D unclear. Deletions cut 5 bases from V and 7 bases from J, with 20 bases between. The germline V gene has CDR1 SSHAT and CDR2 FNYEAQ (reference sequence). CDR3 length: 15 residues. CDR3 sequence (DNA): TGTGCCAGCAGCCCCGAACCCATGTCGGGTGGGACCCAGTACTTC. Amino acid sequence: CASSPEPMSGGTQYF.

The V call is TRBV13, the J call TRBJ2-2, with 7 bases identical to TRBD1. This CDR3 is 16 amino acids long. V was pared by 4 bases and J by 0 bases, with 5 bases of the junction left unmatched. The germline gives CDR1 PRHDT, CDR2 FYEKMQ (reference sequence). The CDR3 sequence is CASSYNRGTNTGELFF. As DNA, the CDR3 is TGTGCCAGCAGCTATAACAGGGGAACGAACACCGGGGAGCTGTTTTTT.

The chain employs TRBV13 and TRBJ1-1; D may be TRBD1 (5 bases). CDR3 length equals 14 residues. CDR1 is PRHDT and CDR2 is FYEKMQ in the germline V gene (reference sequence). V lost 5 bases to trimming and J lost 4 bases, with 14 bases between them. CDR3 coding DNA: TGTGCCAGCAGCACAGGCGTGTACAGCACTGAAGCTTTCTTT. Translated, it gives CASSTGVYSTEAFF. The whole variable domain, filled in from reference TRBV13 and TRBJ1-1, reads AAGVIQSPRHLIKEKRETATLKCYPIPRHDTVYWYQQGPGQDPQFLISFYEKMQSDKGSIPDRFSAQQFSDYHSELNMSSLELGDSALYFCASSTGVYSTEAFFGQGTRLTVV.

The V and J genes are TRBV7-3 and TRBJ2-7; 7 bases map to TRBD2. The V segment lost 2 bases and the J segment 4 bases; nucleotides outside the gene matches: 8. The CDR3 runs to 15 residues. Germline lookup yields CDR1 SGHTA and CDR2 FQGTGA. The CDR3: CASSLGAGEGYEQYF. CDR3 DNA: TGTGCCAGCAGCTTAGGGGCGGGAGAAGGGTACGAGCAGTACTTC.

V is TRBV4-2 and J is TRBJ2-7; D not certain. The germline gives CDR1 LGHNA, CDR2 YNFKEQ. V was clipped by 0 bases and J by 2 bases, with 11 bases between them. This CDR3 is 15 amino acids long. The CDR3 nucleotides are TGTGCCAGCAGCCAAGATCTCCCAGGAACCTACGAGCAGTACTTC. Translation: CASSQDLPGTYEQYF.

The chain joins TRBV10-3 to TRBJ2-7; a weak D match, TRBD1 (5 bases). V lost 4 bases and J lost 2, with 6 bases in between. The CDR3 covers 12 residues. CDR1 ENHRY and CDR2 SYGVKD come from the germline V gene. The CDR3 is CAISGTPYEQYF. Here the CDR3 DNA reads TGTGCCATCAGTGGGACACCCTACGAGCAGTACTTC.

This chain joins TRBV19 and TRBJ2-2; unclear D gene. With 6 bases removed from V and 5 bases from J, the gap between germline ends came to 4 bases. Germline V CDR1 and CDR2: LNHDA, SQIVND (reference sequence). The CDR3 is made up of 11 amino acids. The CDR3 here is CASRATGELFF. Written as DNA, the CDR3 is TGTGCCAGTAGGGCAACCGGGGAGCTGTTTTTT.

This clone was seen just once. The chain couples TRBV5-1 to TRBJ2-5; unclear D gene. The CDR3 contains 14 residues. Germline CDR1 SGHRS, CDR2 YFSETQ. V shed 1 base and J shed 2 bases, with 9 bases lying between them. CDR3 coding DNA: TGCGCCAGCAGCTTGAATCAGATTCAAGAGACCCAGTACTTC. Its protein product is CASSLNQIQETQYF.

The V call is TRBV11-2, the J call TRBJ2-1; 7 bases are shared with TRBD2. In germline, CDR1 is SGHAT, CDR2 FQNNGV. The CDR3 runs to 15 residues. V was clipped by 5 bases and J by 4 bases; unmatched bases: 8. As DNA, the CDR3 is TGTGCCAGCAGCATAAGTGCTAGCGGATACAATGAGCAGTTCTTC. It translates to CASSISASGYNEQFF.

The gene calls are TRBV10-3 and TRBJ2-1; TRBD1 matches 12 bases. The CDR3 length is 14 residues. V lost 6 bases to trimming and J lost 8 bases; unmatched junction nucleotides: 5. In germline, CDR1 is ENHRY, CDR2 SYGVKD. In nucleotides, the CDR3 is TGTGCCATCAGGGACCGGGACAGGGGGCATGAGCAGTTCTTC. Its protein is CAIRDRDRGHEQFF.

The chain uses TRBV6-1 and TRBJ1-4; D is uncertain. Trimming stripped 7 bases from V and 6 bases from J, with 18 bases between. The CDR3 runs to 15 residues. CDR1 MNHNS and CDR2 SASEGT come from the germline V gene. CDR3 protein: CASTEARSRHEKLFF. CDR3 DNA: TGTGCCAGCACCGAGGCCCGCTCAAGGCATGAAAAACTGTTTTTT.

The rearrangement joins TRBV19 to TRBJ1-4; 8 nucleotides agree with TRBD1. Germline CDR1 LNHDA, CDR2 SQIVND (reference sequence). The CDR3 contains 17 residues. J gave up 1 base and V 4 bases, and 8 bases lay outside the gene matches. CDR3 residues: CASSKRTGRITNEKLFF. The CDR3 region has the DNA TGTGCCAGTAGTAAGAGGACAGGGAGGATAACTAATGAAAAACTGTTTTTT.

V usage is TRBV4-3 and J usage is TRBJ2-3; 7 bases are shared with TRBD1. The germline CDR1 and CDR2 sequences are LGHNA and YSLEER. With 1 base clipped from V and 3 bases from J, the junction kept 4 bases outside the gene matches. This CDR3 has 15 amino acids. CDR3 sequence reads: CASSQGQGMTDTQYF. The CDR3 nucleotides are TGCGCCAGCAGCCAAGGACAGGGTATGACAGATACGCAGTATTTT.

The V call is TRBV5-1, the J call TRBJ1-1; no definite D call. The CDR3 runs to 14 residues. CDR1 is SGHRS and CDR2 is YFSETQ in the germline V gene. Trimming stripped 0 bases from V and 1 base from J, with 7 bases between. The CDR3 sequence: CASSLVHQNTEAFF. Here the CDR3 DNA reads TGCGCCAGCAGCTTGGTTCATCAGAACACTGAAGCTTTCTTT. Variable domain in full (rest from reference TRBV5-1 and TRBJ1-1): KAGVTQTPRYLIKTRGQQVTLSCSPISGHRSVSWYQQTPGQGLQFLFEYFSETQRNKGNFPGRFSGRQFSNSRSEMNVSTLELGDSALYLCASSLVHQNTEAFFGQGTRLTVV.

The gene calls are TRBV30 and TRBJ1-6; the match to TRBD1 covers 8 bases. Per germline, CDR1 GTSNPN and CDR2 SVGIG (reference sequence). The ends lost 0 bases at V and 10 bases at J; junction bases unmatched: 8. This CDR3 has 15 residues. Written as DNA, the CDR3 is TGTGCCTGGAGTGTGGGTACGGCAGGGGGCTCACCCCTCCACTTT. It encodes CAWSVGTAGGSPLHF. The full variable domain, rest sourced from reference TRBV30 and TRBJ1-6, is SQTIHQWPATLVQPVGSPLSLECTVEGTSNPNLYWYRQAAGRGLQLLFYSVGIGQISSEVPQNLSASRPQDRQFILSSKKLLLSDSGFYLCAWSVGTAGGSPLHFGNGTRLTVT.

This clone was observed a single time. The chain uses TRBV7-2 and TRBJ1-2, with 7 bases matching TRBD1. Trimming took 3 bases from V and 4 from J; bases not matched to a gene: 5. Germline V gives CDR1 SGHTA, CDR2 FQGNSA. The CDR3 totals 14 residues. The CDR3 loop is CASSLLGTAYGYTF. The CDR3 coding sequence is TGTGCCAGCAGCTTGCTAGGGACAGCCTATGGCTACACCTTC.

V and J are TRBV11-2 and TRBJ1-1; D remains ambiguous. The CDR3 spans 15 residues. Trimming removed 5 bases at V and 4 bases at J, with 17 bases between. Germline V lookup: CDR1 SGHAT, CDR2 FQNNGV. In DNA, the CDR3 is TGTGCCAGCAGCCCTCCCCGATATCAGGTCACTGAAGCTTTCTTT. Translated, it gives CASSPPRYQVTEAFF.

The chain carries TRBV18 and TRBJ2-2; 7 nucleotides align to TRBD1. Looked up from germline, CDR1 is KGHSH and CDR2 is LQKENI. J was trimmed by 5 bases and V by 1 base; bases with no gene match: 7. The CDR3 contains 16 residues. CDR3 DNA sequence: TGTGCCAGCTCACCACTCGAACAGGGGTATACCGGGGAGCTGTTTTTT. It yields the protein CASSPLEQGYTGELFF.

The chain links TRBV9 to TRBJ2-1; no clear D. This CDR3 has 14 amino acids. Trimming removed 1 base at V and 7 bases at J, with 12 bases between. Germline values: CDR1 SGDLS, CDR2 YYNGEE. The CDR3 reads CASSVTQVNNEQFF. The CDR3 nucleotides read TGTGCCAGCAGCGTAACTCAGGTCAATAATGAGCAGTTCTTC. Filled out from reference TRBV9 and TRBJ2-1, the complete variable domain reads DSGVTQTPKHLITATGQRVTLRCSPRSGDLSVYWYQQSLDQGLQFLIQYYNGEERAKGNILERFSAQQFPDLHSELNLSSLELGDSALYFCASSVTQVNNEQFFGPGTRLTVL.

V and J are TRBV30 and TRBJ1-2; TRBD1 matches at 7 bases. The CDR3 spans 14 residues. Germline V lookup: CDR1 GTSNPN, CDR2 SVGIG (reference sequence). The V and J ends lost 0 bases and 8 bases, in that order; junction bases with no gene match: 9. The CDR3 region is CAWSVSRGVGGYTF. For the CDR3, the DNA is TGTGCCTGGAGTGTAAGCAGGGGGGTCGGAGGCTACACCTTC. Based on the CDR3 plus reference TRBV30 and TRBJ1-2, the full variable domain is SQTIHQWPATLVQPVGSPLSLECTVEGTSNPNLYWYRQAAGRGLQLLFYSVGIGQISSEVPQNLSASRPQDRQFILSSKKLLLSDSGFYLCAWSVSRGVGGYTFGSGTRLTVV.